This TCR beta chain originates from a study of tissue T cells after allogeneic stem cell transplantation. Findings of the study overall: Some tissue clones might be persisting host cells; their alloreactivity or antigen specificity was not determined. Shared clones across patients were few; motif clustering revealed tissue-specific shared signatures. Anatomically similar tissues had similar TCR repertoires within each patient.

Time point meaning: mouse harvest day 7 after allogeneic transplant. Each mouse received 10^7 T-cell-depleted marrow cells plus 10^6 splenic CD5+ T cells by tail vein. As to this clone: What it binds is unknown. Gene and germline names: mouse. The read terminates 1 residue ahead of where the CDR3 ends, so the germline J gene completes it.

The CDR3 is 14 residues long. In germline, CDR1 is GFQATS, CDR2 STVNSAI. V shed 1 base and J shed 4 bases, with 13 bases lying between them. TCRbeta CDR3 was sequenced at survey depth with template counts. Some clones are missing from TCRdb's copy, which holds only in-frame ones; the method was immunoSEQ multiplex PCR. The top ten clones hold under 3.5% of a sample with some 5,300 clones, over 40% of them seen once. The clonotype was recovered from a female BALB/c mouse given C57BL/6 T cells with graft-versus-host disease after an allogeneic hematopoietic cell transplant. The V call is TRBV20, the J call TRBJ1-1; a weak D match, TRBD1 (6 bases). The sample was skin. CDR3 DNA, as far as it was read: TGTGGTGCTAGGGCCAGGGGAGAAGGCACAGAAGTCTTC. Translating gives CGARARGEGTEVF. In full, the CDR3 is CGARARGEGTEVFF.